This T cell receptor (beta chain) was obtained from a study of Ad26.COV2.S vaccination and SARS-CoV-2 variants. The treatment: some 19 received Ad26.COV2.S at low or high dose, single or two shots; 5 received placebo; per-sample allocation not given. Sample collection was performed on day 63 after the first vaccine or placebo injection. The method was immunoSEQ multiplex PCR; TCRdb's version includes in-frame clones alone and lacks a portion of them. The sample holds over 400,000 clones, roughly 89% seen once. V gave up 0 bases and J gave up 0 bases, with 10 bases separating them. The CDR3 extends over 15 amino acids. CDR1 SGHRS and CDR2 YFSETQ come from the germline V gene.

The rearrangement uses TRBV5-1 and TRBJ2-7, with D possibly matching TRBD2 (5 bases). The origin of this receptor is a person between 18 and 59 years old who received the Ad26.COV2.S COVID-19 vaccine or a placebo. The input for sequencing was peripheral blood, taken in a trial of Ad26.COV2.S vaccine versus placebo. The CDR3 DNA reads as TGCGCCAGCAGCTTGGCCCCGGGGTTCTCCTACGAGCAGTACTTC. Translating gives CASSLAPGFSYEQYF. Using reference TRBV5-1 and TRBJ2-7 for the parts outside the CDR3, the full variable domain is KAGVTQTPRYLIKTRGQQVTLSCSPISGHRSVSWYQQTPGQGLQFLFEYFSETQRNKGNFPGRFSGRQFSNSRSEMNVSTLELGDSALYLCASSLAPGFSYEQYFGPGTRLTVT.